These 26 T cell receptor beta chains originate from one sample sequenced in a study of blood T cells in healthy people across ages. Through a sample-barcoded 5' primer and a J-beta primer mix, a second PCR was run for about 6 to 11 cycles. TCRdb reanalysed the 5' RACE reads using MiXCR and keeps one entry per CDR3 protein. Altogether 1.5 million to 2 million distinct CDR3 sequences are present, approximately 30% being singletons, with the ten largest covering roughly 8.2%. Material: blood. The receptors originated from a woman younger than 45 in good health.

The sample holds many counts of this clonotype. The chain is built from TRBV12-3 or TRBV12-4 and TRBJ2-5; 7 positions agree with TRBD2. The CDR3 runs 14 residues. Trimming at V came to 5 bases and at J to 5 bases, leaving 8 bases not matched to a gene. CDR3: CASSVRELGETQYF. The DNA for the CDR3 is TGTGCCAGCAGTGTGCGGGAGTTAGGGGAGACCCAGTACTTC.

This clonotype was detected a few times. The chain joins TRBV7-2 to TRBJ2-5, with TRBD2 matching 13 bases. V gave up 5 bases and J gave up 3 bases; unmatched junction bases: 6. The germline CDR1 and CDR2 sequences are SGHTA and FQGNSA. The CDR3 totals 16 residues. In nucleotides, the CDR3 is TGTGCCAGCAGCGTGGGACTAGCGGGAACCGAAGAGACCCAGTACTTC. It translates to CASSVGLAGTEETQYF.

The chain links TRBV24-1 to TRBJ2-1; TRBD1 matches 9 bases. V lost 4 bases to trimming and J lost 6 bases; unmatched junction nucleotides: 6. CDR1 is KGHDR and CDR2 is SFDVKD in the germline V gene. The CDR3 extends over 15 amino acids. CDR3 bases: TGTGCCACCAGTGAGCATGCGACAGGGGGCAATGAGCAGTTCTTC. This translates into CATSEHATGGNEQFF.

This clonotype came up many times. The chain couples TRBV7-9 to TRBJ2-7, with TRBD2 identical over 11 bases. With 6 bases clipped from V and 0 bases from J, the junction kept 7 bases outside the gene matches. Per germline, CDR1 SEHNR and CDR2 FQNEAQ (reference sequence). This CDR3 spans 16 amino acids. In DNA, the CDR3 is TGTGCCAGCAGTCCCGGGACTAGCGGAGGCTCCTACGAGCAGTACTTC. The encoded protein is CASSPGTSGGSYEQYF.

The genes are TRBV20-1 and TRBJ1-2; unclear D gene. Germline CDR1 is DFQATT and CDR2 is SNEGSKA (reference sequence). Trimming cost V 3 bases and J 3 bases, with 20 bases left between them. The CDR3 consists of 16 residues. CDR3 amino acids: CSASPDEAGRDYGYTF. CDR3 DNA: TGCAGTGCTAGCCCAGACGAGGCGGGGAGGGACTATGGCTACACCTTC.

The chain employs TRBV2 and TRBJ1-6; TRBD1 matches at 10 bases. The CDR3 is 16 amino acids. Trimming cost V 2 bases and J 5 bases; bases outside gene matches: 3. The germline V gene has CDR1 SNHLY and CDR2 FYNNEI. The CDR3 reads CASSELGQGNNSPLHF. CDR3 sequence (DNA): TGTGCCAGCAGTGAATTGGGACAGGGGAATAATTCACCCCTCCACTTT.

The V and J genes are TRBV23-1 and TRBJ2-1, with 11 nucleotides matching TRBD1. TRBV23-1 is identified as an open reading frame with a role that is uncertain. Trimming cost V 6 bases and J 3 bases; bases outside gene matches: 7. CDR3 length: 16 residues. The CDR3 nucleotides read TGCGCCAGCAGACGGGACGGGACAGGGGGCTACAATGAGCAGTTCTTC. Residues: CASRRDGTGGYNEQFF.

This clonotype was seen ten or more times. The chain recombines TRBV7-2 with TRBJ2-1; 7 bases map to TRBD2. This CDR3 is built from 15 residues. CDR1 SGHTA and CDR2 FQGNSA come from the germline V gene. With 5 bases clipped from V and 5 bases from J, the junction kept 9 bases outside the gene matches. CDR3 DNA: TGTGCCAGCAGCCACCGGGACTATGGAGACAATGAGCAGTTCTTC. This translates into CASSHRDYGDNEQFF.

This clonotype was detected ten times or more. The chain employs TRBV7-3 and TRBJ1-2; 7 bases agree with TRBD1. CDR3 size: 15 residues. Trimming cost V 5 bases and J 1 base; bases outside gene matches: 7. Per the germline V gene, CDR1 is SGHTA and CDR2 is FQGTGA. The CDR3 DNA sequence: TGTGCCAGCAGCCCCCGGGACAGAATTAACTATGGCTACACCTTC. It encodes CASSPRDRINYGYTF.

This clonotype was detected many times. This chain connects TRBV15 to TRBJ2-5; 8 nucleotides line up with TRBD1. The CDR3 is 14 residues long. V lost 4 bases to trimming and J lost 5 bases; unmatched junction nucleotides: 6. Germline CDR1 reads LNHNV; CDR2 reads YYDKDF (reference sequence). The CDR3 here is CATSNRQGSETQYF. CDR3 in DNA: TGTGCCACCAGCAACCGACAGGGGTCGGAGACCCAGTACTTC.

In this sample, this clonotype turned up many times. V is TRBV10-1 and J is TRBJ2-3; D possibly corresponds to TRBD1 (6 bases). CDR3 size: 13 residues. Trimming left V 3 bases short and J 4 bases short, with 8 bases between. The germline V gene has CDR1 WNHNN and CDR2 SYGVQD (reference sequence). The CDR3, as DNA: TGCGCCAGCAGTGACAGGGGCCCAGATACGCAGTATTTT. It translates to CASSDRGPDTQYF.

The chain joins TRBV5-1 to TRBJ2-1; D is tentatively TRBD1 or TRBD2 (5 bases each). Near its end, the DNA agrees better with TRBJ2-7, so the J call may be wrong. The CDR3 sequence is 16 residues long. Germline-derived CDR1 and CDR2 are SGHRS and YFSETQ. CDR3 protein: CASSKGTDRSYNEQYF. CDR3 DNA: TGCGCCAGCAGCAAAGGGACCGACCGCTCCTACAATGAGCAGTACTTC.

V gene TRBV2 combines with J gene TRBJ1-5; unclear D gene. Germline-derived CDR1 and CDR2 are SNHLY and FYNNEI. Trimming left V 1 base short and J 1 base short, with 5 bases between. CDR3 length: 14 residues. CDR3 coding DNA: TGTGCCAGCAGTGAAGATGGCAGCAATCAGCCCCAGCATTTT. Protein product: CASSEDGSNQPQHF.

Concerning this clonotype itself: The CDR3 does not close with the conserved phenylalanine or tryptophan, likely indicating a read error. The chain carries TRBV9 and TRBJ2-1; TRBD2 might be the D (7 bases). Germline loops: CDR1 SGDLS, CDR2 YYNGEE. The CDR3 is 17 amino acids. Trimming cost V 0 bases and J 7 bases, with 20 bases left between them. The CDR3 sequence is CASSVASRGGAINEQFV. CDR3 bases: TGTGCCAGCAGCGTAGCGAGTCGTGGGGGGGCAATTAATGAGCAGTTCGTC.

About this clonotype itself: The germline gene is not matched at one end of the junction; a read error may be the cause. This chain joins TRBV6-6 and TRBJ2-6, with D possibly being TRBD1 (5 bases). The CDR3 is made up of 17 amino acids. The germline gives CDR1 MNHNY, CDR2 SVGAGI (reference sequence). CDR3: CASSYLSWVDGANVPTF. The CDR3 DNA is TGTGCCAGCAGTTACCTCTCGTGGGTGGATGGGGCCAACGTCCCGACTTTC.

V and J are TRBV20-1 and TRBJ1-1, with D hard to call. The CDR3 loop spans 13 amino acids. V gave up 4 bases and J gave up 1 base, with 10 bases separating them. Germline CDR1 DFQATT, CDR2 SNEGSKA (reference sequence). The CDR3 protein is CSATTESNTEAFF. The CDR3 nucleotides are TGCAGTGCTACCACAGAGTCGAACACTGAAGCTTTCTTT.

The genes are TRBV12-3 or TRBV12-4 and TRBJ2-5, with 7 bases lining up with TRBD2. The ends lost 6 bases at V and 7 bases at J; junction bases unmatched: 8. The CDR3 spans 13 residues. The CDR3 bases are TGTGCCAGCAGCCTGGGAGGGAGAGGGACCCAGTACTTC. The encoded protein is CASSLGGRGTQYF.

The gene calls are TRBV20-1 and TRBJ2-1; TRBD2 is a possible D gene (5 bases). CDR1 and CDR2 (germline): DFQATT, SNEGSKA (reference sequence). This CDR3 is 15 amino acids long. Trimming took 5 bases from V and 4 from J, leaving 18 bases between them. CDR3 in DNA: TGCAGTGCTCTCGATACTAGGTCGTTTTACAATGAGCAGTTCTTC. As protein: CSALDTRSFYNEQFF.

The rearrangement links TRBV28 to TRBJ2-1; 10 bases are shared with TRBD1. Looked up from germline, CDR1 is MDHEN and CDR2 is SYDVKM. The CDR3 covers 15 residues. The trim removed 3 bases at V and 13 bases at J, leaving 12 bases unmatched. This CDR3 reads CASSLATGGVETQFF. The CDR3 DNA reads as TGTGCCAGCAGTTTGGCGACAGGGGGCGTGGAGACCCAGTTCTTC.

The chain joins TRBV29-1 to TRBJ1-2; 8 bases map to TRBD1. The V and J ends lost 4 bases and 8 bases, in that order; junction bases with no gene match: 3. This CDR3 is built from 11 residues. Germline CDR1 is SQVTM and CDR2 is ANQGSEA. The CDR3 loop reads CSVGTGQGYTF. The CDR3 DNA reads as TGCAGCGTTGGGACAGGGCAGGGCTACACCTTC.

The chain has TRBV10-3 and TRBJ2-5, with D maybe TRBD2 (6 bases). Germline V gives CDR1 ENHRY, CDR2 SYGVKD. The length of the CDR3 is 12 residues. V lost 8 bases and J lost 11, with 18 bases in between. The CDR3 loop is CAIEMGSGEQYF. DNA for the CDR3: TGTGCCATCGAGATGGGGTCGGGGGAGCAGTACTTC.

This clonotype has ten or more counts. The rearrangement uses TRBV29-1 and TRBJ2-7; D might be TRBD2 (5 bases). The CDR3 consists of 13 residues. Germline V CDR1 and CDR2: SQVTM, ANQGSEA. V lost 6 bases and J lost 0, with 12 bases in between. The CDR3 DNA reads as TGCAGCGTGTCCGGTGGGAGCTCCTACGAGCAGTACTTC. Its translation: CSVSGGSSYEQYF.

A few counts support this clonotype. The chain has TRBV7-8 and TRBJ1-1; possibly TRBD1 for D (6 bases). Trimming stripped 7 bases from V and 10 bases from J, with 16 bases between. The CDR3 length is 12 residues. The V gene's germline CDR1 is SGHVS and CDR2 FQNEAQ. The CDR3 loop is CASTSGGDRAFF. In nucleotides, the CDR3 is TGTGCCAGCACCAGCGGGGGCGATCGAGCTTTCTTT.

This clonotype was found a few times. The chain couples TRBV15 to TRBJ2-1; D gene uncertain. CDR3 size: 17 residues. The germline V and J ends were trimmed by 0 bases and 0 bases, with 12 bases remaining between them. The germline V gene encodes CDR1 LNHNV and CDR2 YYDKDF (reference sequence). CDR3 sequence: CATSREGPLGSYNEQFF. Here the CDR3 DNA reads TGTGCCACCAGCAGAGAAGGCCCTCTCGGCTCCTACAATGAGCAGTTCTTC.

This chain links TRBV5-1 with TRBJ1-5; D uncertain. The CDR3 covers 17 residues. CDR1 is SGHRS, CDR2 YFSETQ, per germline. Trimming stripped 1 base from V and 3 bases from J, with 17 bases between. The CDR3 is CASSLPRERLYNQPQHF. The CDR3, as DNA: TGCGCCAGCAGCTTGCCCCGGGAACGACTTTACAATCAGCCCCAGCATTTT.

The genes are TRBV9 and TRBJ2-5, with TRBD2 matching 10 bases. Matching the DNA end better, TRBJ2-7 makes the J call doubtful. Germline CDR1 reads SGDLS; CDR2 reads YYNGEE. The CDR3 consists of 15 residues. CDR3 nucleotide sequence: TGTGCCAGCAGCGTAGGCACTAGCGGGACCTGCGAGCAGTACTTC. Its translation is CASSVGTSGTCEQYF.